These 16 T cell receptor beta chains were all obtained from the same sample, sequenced in a study of T cells in Graves' hyperthyroidism and ophthalmopathy. Amplification targeted TCR beta CDR3 regions from RNA transcripts. The primer set for the first-round RT-PCR of the TCR CDR3 was HTBI. Each CDR3 protein is one row after TCRdb ran MiXCR on the multiplex PCR reads. This table has around 340,000 distinct CDR3 sequences, approximately 18% appearing once. Sequencing was performed on blood. The receptors shown here come from a woman aged 45-65 years with Graves' hyperthyroidism.

There are many counts of this clonotype. J is TRBJ1-1 and V is TRBV2, with 8 bases aligning to TRBD1. J was trimmed by 7 bases and V by 8 bases; bases with no gene match: 9. This CDR3 is 13 amino acids long. Germline loops: CDR1 SNHLY, CDR2 FYNNEI. The CDR3 nucleotides read TGTGCCAGCGCCCGGGACAGGATTAGTGAAGCTTTCTTT. Its protein is CASARDRISEAFF. Together with reference TRBV2 and TRBJ1-1, the CDR3 gives the full variable domain: EPEVTQTPSHQVTQMGQEVILRCVPISNHLYFYWYRQILGQKVEFLVSFYNNEISEKSEIFDDQFSVERPDGSNFTLKIRSTKLEDSAMYFCASARDRISEAFFGQGTRLTVV.

Written as DNA, the CDR3 is TGCGCCAGCAGCCCAGACGCTTACCCCACTGAAGCTTTCTTT. It codes for CASSPDAYPTEAFF. The chain couples TRBV5-1 to TRBJ1-1; D unresolved. The CDR3 consists of 14 residues. The V end lost 4 bases, the J end lost 4 bases, and 14 bases lay between the germline ends. Germline assignment: CDR1 SGHRS and CDR2 YFSETQ.

The CDR3 nucleotides read TGCAGTGCCCCCGGGACAGCCGTACAAGAGACCCAGTACTTC. It codes for CSAPGTAVQETQYF. This chain joins TRBV20-1 and TRBJ2-5, with 7 positions matching TRBD1. V gave up 6 bases and J gave up 2 bases; unmatched junction bases: 9. This CDR3 is 14 amino acids long. CDR1 DFQATT and CDR2 SNEGSKA come from the germline V gene (reference sequence).

This clonotype was seen a few times. The chain uses TRBV6-1 and TRBJ2-7; TRBD2 agrees at 9 bases. Germline V lookup: CDR1 MNHNS, CDR2 SASEGT. The CDR3 has 15 residues. With V trimmed by 0 bases and J by 5 bases, 5 bases remained unmatched. The CDR3 DNA sequence: TGTGCCAGCAGTGAAGCGGCGGGAGGGCCCCACGAGCAGTACTTC. Its translation is CASSEAAGGPHEQYF.

This clonotype was observed a handful of times. The chain links TRBV5-1 to TRBJ2-5; D call uncertain. The germline V and J ends were trimmed by 0 bases and 1 base, with 10 bases remaining between them. The germline V gene encodes CDR1 SGHRS and CDR2 YFSETQ. There are 15 residues in the CDR3. Here the CDR3 reads CASSLAGYGQETQYF. CDR3 coding DNA: TGCGCCAGCAGCTTGGCCGGGTACGGCCAAGAGACCCAGTACTTC.

This clonotype was picked up many times. V gene TRBV2 combines with J gene TRBJ2-3, with TRBD2 matching over 11 bases. The CDR3 is 18 residues long. Germline-derived CDR1 and CDR2 are SNHLY and FYNNEI. V was clipped by 4 bases and J by 1 base; unmatched bases: 10. The CDR3 protein is CASSAIFIAGGGTDTQYF. The CDR3 nucleotides are TGTGCCAGCAGTGCCATTTTTATAGCGGGAGGGGGCACAGATACGCAGTATTTT.

CDR3 residues: CATSRDWEGPGSGDGYTF. The CDR3 bases are TGTGCCACCAGCAGAGATTGGGAGGGGCCCGGGTCCGGGGACGGCTACACCTTC. This chain connects TRBV15 to TRBJ1-2; tentative D call: TRBD1 (5 bases). CDR3 size: 18 residues. Germline V lookup: CDR1 LNHNV, CDR2 YYDKDF (reference sequence). V dropped 0 bases and J dropped 8 bases, with 25 bases sitting between them.

This clonotype showed up just a few times. This chain joins TRBV7-3 and TRBJ2-5, with no clear D. Trimming removed 5 bases from V and 5 bases from J, with 15 bases in between. This CDR3 region has 14 residues. Germline CDR1 and CDR2: SGHTA and FQGTGA. The CDR3 sequence is CASSPYGYGETQYF. CDR3 DNA sequence: TGTGCCAGCAGCCCGTACGGGTACGGGGAGACCCAGTACTTC.

V is TRBV29-1 and J is TRBJ1-1; TRBD1 is a possible D gene (6 bases). Germline assignment: CDR1 SQVTM and CDR2 ANQGSEA. This CDR3 is 13 amino acids long. With 1 base removed from V and 4 bases from J, the gap between germline ends came to 10 bases. The CDR3 DNA reads TGCAGCGTTGAAGCACGGACAGTCACTGAAGCTTTCTTT. It specifies CSVEARTVTEAFF.

The rearrangement links TRBV19 to TRBJ2-6; D is unclear. CDR1 is LNHDA and CDR2 is SQIVND in the germline V gene (reference sequence). The CDR3 sequence is 15 residues long. Trimming took 5 bases from V and 4 from J, leaving 12 bases between them. CDR3 sequence reads: CASSAYQTGANVLTF. The CDR3 DNA reads as TGTGCCAGTAGTGCTTATCAGACCGGGGCCAACGTCCTGACTTTC.

At least ten counts were recorded for this clonotype. The CDR3 DNA reads TGCGCCAGCAGTGATAGTGGTTGGAAGGATACGCAGTATTTT. Translated: CASSDSGWKDTQYF. V gene TRBV10-2 combines with J gene TRBJ2-3; no clear D. CDR3 length: 14 amino acids. Germline values: CDR1 WSHSY, CDR2 SAAADI. Trimming took off 3 bases at V and 6 bases at J, with 13 bases between the two ends.

This clonotype was counted ten times or more. This chain links TRBV2 with TRBJ2-7; 8 bases match TRBD2. V was pared by 6 bases and J by 0 bases, with 7 bases of the junction left unmatched. Germline V lookup: CDR1 SNHLY, CDR2 FYNNEI. This CDR3 is built from 15 residues. The CDR3 sequence: CASRYYSGNSYEQYF. The CDR3 DNA reads TGTGCCAGCAGGTACTATAGCGGGAACTCCTACGAGCAGTACTTC.

This clonotype was observed a few times. The gene calls are TRBV9 and TRBJ2-3, with TRBD2 as a possible D gene (7 bases). V was cut by 4 bases and J by 4 bases, with 19 bases left in between. The CDR3 has 16 amino acids. Per germline, CDR1 SGDLS and CDR2 YYNGEE. The CDR3 DNA sequence: TGTGCCAGCAGCCCCGAGGGGGGGGGGCGCCCAGATACGCAGTATTTT. Translated: CASSPEGGGRPDTQYF.

This clonotype was detected only a few times. The chain employs TRBV6-1 and TRBJ2-7, with 8 bases that match TRBD2. Losses at the gene ends were 7 bases for V and 3 bases for J; bases not matched to a gene: 8. CDR1 is MNHNS and CDR2 is SASEGT in the germline V gene. CDR3 length: 14 residues. The DNA of the CDR3 is TGTGCCAGCAATGGACGGGGGGGGTTCTACGAGCAGTACGTC. Its translation is CASNGRGGFYEQYV.

This clonotype has more than one count but fewer than ten. The gene calls are TRBV20-1 and TRBJ2-5, with TRBD2 identical over 11 bases. This CDR3 region has 16 residues. Germline CDR1 DFQATT, CDR2 SNEGSKA (reference sequence). Unmatched junction bases numbered 10, after V lost 2 bases and J lost 5 bases. CDR3 bases: TGCAGTGCTAGACCCGTAGCGGGGGGGAGTTACGAGACCCAGTACTTC. As protein: CSARPVAGGSYETQYF.

This chain uses TRBV5-1 with TRBJ1-2; a weak D match, TRBD1 (5 bases). Trimming cost V 0 bases and J 7 bases, with 19 bases left between them. CDR3 length equals 16 residues. Looked up from germline, CDR1 is SGHRS and CDR2 is YFSETQ. The DNA of the CDR3 is TGCGCCAGCAGCTTGGAAACTGTTGGGGGTTTGGGTGGCTACACCTTC. Translation gives CASSLETVGGLGGYTF.